These 26 T cell receptor beta chains were all obtained from the same sample, sequenced in a study of blood T cell repertoires in COVID-19. Only in-frame clones appear in the TCRdb table, and some are missing; sequencing was by immunoSEQ multiplex PCR. The sample lists about 280,000 clones, approximately 85% seen once, with about an eighth in the top ten. The sequencing sample was made of peripheral blood. These receptor sequences come from a human donor in a cohort sampled during active COVID-19.

This clone was seen only a few times. The chain links TRBV10-2 to TRBJ1-1; tentative D call: TRBD1 (5 bases). CDR1 is WSHSY and CDR2 is SAAADI in the germline V gene. The CDR3 has 17 amino acids. V lost 0 bases and J lost 9, with 23 bases in between. The CDR3 region is CASSESAAGRGTSQAFF. The DNA of the CDR3 is TGCGCCAGCAGTGAGTCTGCGGCAGGGCGCGGTACCAGTCAAGCTTTCTTT.

This chain links TRBV5-4 with TRBJ2-5, with D unresolved. The germline V and J ends were trimmed by 4 bases and 0 bases, with 4 bases remaining between them. CDR1 is SGHNT and CDR2 is YYREEE in the germline V gene (reference sequence). The length of the CDR3 is 12 residues. CDR3 sequence: CASSGNQETQYF. CDR3 nucleotide sequence: TGTGCCAGCAGCGGCAACCAAGAGACCCAGTACTTC.

The CDR3 region has the DNA TGTGCCACCAGTCCAGGGGGCTTGACCGGGGAGCTGTTTTTT. Residues: CATSPGGLTGELFF. V and J are TRBV24-1 and TRBJ2-2; TRBD1 matches at 8 bases. The germline V gene encodes CDR1 KGHDR and CDR2 SFDVKD. Germline trimming cut 6 bases from V and 5 bases from J; bases unmatched to any gene: 4. The CDR3 runs to 14 residues.

The chain joins TRBV19 to TRBJ2-3; TRBD2 matches 12 bases. Germline trimming cut 5 bases from V and 4 bases from J; bases unmatched to any gene: 19. The CDR3 totals 20 residues. Germline CDR1 reads LNHDA; CDR2 reads SQIVND (reference sequence). The CDR3 sequence is CASSWDRGLAGRGVADTQYF. DNA of the CDR3: TGTGCCAGTAGTTGGGACAGAGGACTAGCGGGAAGAGGAGTTGCAGATACGCAGTATTTT.

This rearrangement joins TRBV6-5 to TRBJ2-7; possible D gene TRBD2, 5 bases. The CDR3 loop spans 14 amino acids. V lost 5 bases and J lost 2, with 13 bases in between. Looked up from germline, CDR1 is MNHEY and CDR2 is SVGAGI. The CDR3 nucleotides are TGTGCCAGCAGTAGGGAGTTATGGCCCTACGAGCAGTACTTC. This translates into CASSRELWPYEQYF.

CDR3 protein: CASSESRGRETQYF. The CDR3, as DNA: TGCGCCAGCAGTGAGTCGAGAGGGCGTGAGACCCAGTACTTC. The chain couples TRBV10-2 to TRBJ2-5; possibly TRBD2 for D (5 bases). Deletions cut 0 bases from V and 5 bases from J, with 10 bases between. CDR3 length equals 14 residues. Germline V lookup: CDR1 WSHSY, CDR2 SAAADI.

The J gene is TRBJ1-1, the V gene TRBV10-3; D is perhaps TRBD1 (6 bases). Germline V CDR1 and CDR2: ENHRY, SYGVKD. V was pared by 6 bases and J by 2 bases, with 13 bases between. The CDR3 runs 14 residues. As DNA, the CDR3 is TGTGCCATCAGGTCCGCAGGGGCAAACACTGAAGCTTTCTTT. It yields the protein CAIRSAGANTEAFF.

The chain couples TRBV12-2 to TRBJ2-1; the table calls TRBD1, which could not be checked here. TRBV12-2 is deemed a pseudogene. This CDR3 is 13 amino acids long. The CDR3 bases are TGTGCAAGTCGCTCTAGGGGGAACAATGAGCAGTTCTTC. Protein sequence: CASRSRGNNEQFF.

The chain employs TRBV25-1 and TRBJ1-2; no firm D call. V gave up 2 bases and J gave up 10 bases, with 11 bases separating them. The CDR3 contains 12 residues. The germline V gene encodes CDR1 MGHDK and CDR2 SYGVNS. This chain's CDR3 is CASSEGGSVYTF. The DNA of the CDR3 is TGTGCCAGCAGTGAAGGAGGGTCGGTCTACACCTTC.

DNA of the CDR3: TGTGCCAGCAGCGCCGGACAGGGAGGCTCACCCCTCCACTTT. Protein sequence: CASSAGQGGSPLHF. The rearrangement links TRBV7-2 to TRBJ1-6, with TRBD1 matching 8 bases. Trimming removed 5 bases from V and 10 bases from J; junction bases left unmatched: 7. The CDR3 contains 14 residues. The V gene's germline CDR1 is SGHTA and CDR2 FQGNSA. The full variable domain, rest sourced from reference TRBV7-2 and TRBJ1-6, is GAGVSQSPSNKVTEKGKDVELRCDPISGHTALYWYRQSLGQGLEFLIYFQGNSAPDKSGLPSDRFSAERTGGSVSTLTIQRTQQEDSAVYLCASSAGQGGSPLHFGNGTRLTVT.

The chain employs TRBV27 and TRBJ2-1, with a possible D match to TRBD2 (6 bases). CDR1 is MNHEY and CDR2 is SMNVEV in the germline V gene (reference sequence). CDR3 size: 14 residues. Trimming took off 4 bases at V and 2 bases at J, with 9 bases between the two ends. The CDR3 DNA reads TGTGCCAGCAGTTCACTAGCCCCCTACAATGAGCAGTTCTTC. Amino acid sequence: CASSSLAPYNEQFF.

V gene TRBV11-2 combines with J gene TRBJ1-2, with D perhaps TRBD1 (6 bases). With 5 bases removed from V and 8 bases from J, the gap between germline ends came to 15 bases. The CDR3 has 13 residues. CDR1 is SGHAT, CDR2 FQNNGV, per germline. CDR3 protein: CASSPTDSDGYTF. CDR3 bases: TGTGCCAGCAGCCCAACGGACAGTGACGGCTACACCTTC.

The V gene is TRBV9, the J gene TRBJ1-1; D not resolved. The germline V gene encodes CDR1 SGDLS and CDR2 YYNGEE. The V gene lost 2 bases and the J gene lost 4 bases, with 15 bases spanning the gap. CDR3 size: 15 residues. This chain's CDR3 is CASSVDGRVVTEAFF. In DNA form, the CDR3 reads TGTGCCAGCAGCGTTGACGGGAGGGTTGTCACTGAAGCTTTCTTT.

The chain carries TRBV7-7 and TRBJ2-2, with 8 bases fitting TRBD1. CDR1 SSHAT and CDR2 FNYEAQ come from the germline V gene (reference sequence). The CDR3 runs 15 residues. V trimming: 5 bases; J trimming: 1 base; junction bases outside the gene matches: 3. The CDR3 sequence: CASSPTGVNTGELFF. CDR3 bases: TGTGCCAGCAGCCCGACAGGGGTGAACACCGGGGAGCTGTTTTTT.

This clone was counted once. The chain joins TRBV28 to TRBJ2-3; 9 bases map to TRBD1. The CDR3 is 21 amino acids. V dropped 6 bases and J dropped 0; count of bases not matched to a gene: 22. In germline, CDR1 is MDHEN, CDR2 SYDVKM. The CDR3 here is CASSEQGARWSGYSSTDTQYF. The CDR3 region has the DNA TGTGCCAGCAGCGAACAGGGGGCGCGGTGGAGCGGGTATTCTAGCACAGATACGCAGTATTTT. The full variable domain, rest sourced from reference TRBV28 and TRBJ2-3, is DVKVTQSSRYLVKRTGEKVFLECVQDMDHENMFWYRQDPGLGLRLIYFSYDVKMKEKGDIPEGYSVSREKKERFSLILESASTNQTSMYLCASSEQGARWSGYSSTDTQYFGPGTRLTVL.

This clone has just one count. The chain links TRBV7-6 to TRBJ2-1; 7 bases align to TRBD2. The CDR3 is 15 residues long. Trimming removed 5 bases from V and 6 bases from J; junction bases left unmatched: 10. Germline V lookup: CDR1 SGHVS, CDR2 FNYEAQ. DNA of the CDR3: TGTGCCAGCAGCCCGGGACTACTTCGGGTCAATGAGCAGTTCTTC. Protein: CASSPGLLRVNEQFF.

The chain's CDR3 is CASSPPRQGNTGELFF. As DNA, the CDR3 is TGTGCCAGCAGCCCCCCCCGACAGGGTAACACCGGGGAGCTGTTTTTT. The rearrangement uses TRBV7-2 and TRBJ2-2; 7 nucleotides align to TRBD1. The junction had 8 bases not matched to a gene; V was cut back by 5 bases and J by 2 bases. This CDR3 region has 16 residues. Looked up from germline, CDR1 is SGHTA and CDR2 is FQGNSA. Looking up the rest from reference TRBV7-2 and TRBJ2-2 gives the full variable domain: GAGVSQSPSNKVTEKGKDVELRCDPISGHTALYWYRQSLGQGLEFLIYFQGNSAPDKSGLPSDRFSAERTGGSVSTLTIQRTQQEDSAVYLCASSPPRQGNTGELFFGEGSRLTVL.

The rearrangement uses TRBV6-1 and TRBJ2-7; 9 bases map to TRBD2. Germline CDR1 is MNHNS and CDR2 is SASEGT. J lost 2 bases, V lost 2 bases, and 16 bases had no gene match. CDR3 length: 19 amino acids. CDR3 nucleotides: TGTGCCAGCAGTGAACGAGGGGTCCCGGGACTAGCCTCTCCCTACGAGCAGTACTTC. It codes for CASSERGVPGLASPYEQYF.

This sequence joins TRBV15 and TRBJ1-2, with D possibly TRBD1 on 6 matching bases. V lost 0 bases, J lost 2 bases, and 16 bases lay in between. Germline assignment: CDR1 LNHNV and CDR2 YYDKDF (reference sequence). The CDR3 covers 17 residues. As DNA, the CDR3 is TGTGCCACCAGCAGAGATCTTCAGGGGATTGGGAACTATGGCTACACCTTC. It encodes CATSRDLQGIGNYGYTF.

The V and J genes are TRBV12-3 or TRBV12-4 and TRBJ1-1; D gene uncertain. CDR3 size: 13 residues. V was pared by 1 base and J by 1 base, with 4 bases between. The CDR3 protein is CASSLVQNTEAFF. DNA for the CDR3: TGTGCCAGCAGTTTAGTCCAGAACACTGAAGCTTTCTTT.

This clone showed up just a few times. The V gene is TRBV20-1, the J gene TRBJ2-7; 9 bases are a match to TRBD1. The germline CDR1 and CDR2 sequences are DFQATT and SNEGSKA (reference sequence). The CDR3 is 9 amino acids. V shed 7 bases and J 12 bases; nucleotides not matched to a gene: 4. CDR3 loop: CSVEDRGYF. The CDR3 DNA follows: TGCAGTGTCGAGGACAGGGGGTACTTC.

The V gene is TRBV6-5, the J gene TRBJ2-7; maybe TRBD1 (7 bases). The CDR3 loop spans 14 amino acids. The V and J ends lost 7 bases and 3 bases respectively, with 16 bases between them. The V gene's germline CDR1 is MNHEY and CDR2 SVGAGI. Here the CDR3 DNA reads TGTGCCAGCACCGACAGGGACTCTAACTACGAGCAGTACTTC. This encodes CASTDRDSNYEQYF.

The chain uses TRBV6-5 and TRBJ2-7, with 7 positions matching TRBD2. There are 15 residues in the CDR3. V was pared by 6 bases and J by 2 bases, with 10 bases of the junction left unmatched. CDR1 and CDR2 from the germline V gene are MNHEY and SVGAGI. CDR3 sequence: CASRHFTSATYEQYF. CDR3 nucleotide sequence: TGTGCCAGCAGACACTTTACTAGCGCAACCTACGAGCAGTACTTC.

The chain combines TRBV4-1 with TRBJ2-6; 10 bases are a match to TRBD2. The CDR3 loop spans 22 amino acids. The V gene's germline CDR1 is MGHRA and CDR2 YSYEKL. V dropped 0 bases and J dropped 0; count of bases not matched to a gene: 14. CDR3 loop: CASSQDEAGGRLDYSGANVLTF. Written as DNA, the CDR3 is TGCGCCAGCAGCCAAGATGAAGCGGGAGGGCGACTGGACTACTCTGGGGCCAACGTCCTGACTTTC.

This chain joins TRBV15 and TRBJ2-3; TRBD2 aligns across 8 bases. CDR1 is LNHNV and CDR2 is YYDKDF in the germline V gene (reference sequence). V was clipped by 7 bases and J by 2 bases; unmatched bases: 5. The CDR3 is 14 residues long. The CDR3 loop reads CATKGGRLTDTQYF. For the CDR3, the DNA is TGTGCCACCAAGGGCGGGAGGCTCACAGATACGCAGTATTTT.

The chain couples TRBV19 to TRBJ2-1; 12 positions agree with TRBD1. V gave up 0 bases and J gave up 5 bases; unmatched junction bases: 17. The germline gives CDR1 LNHDA, CDR2 SQIVND (reference sequence). The CDR3 covers 21 residues. CDR3 bases: TGTGCCAGTAGTATAGATGGGGGAGGGACAGGGGGCATCCTAAAGCACAATGAGCAGTTCTTC. It is translated as CASSIDGGGTGGILKHNEQFF.